This TCR beta chain was obtained from a study of graft-versus-host responses after intestinal transplantation. V was trimmed by 8 bases and J by 5 bases, leaving 13 bases between them. The CDR3 is made up of 14 amino acids. CDR1 and CDR2 from the germline V gene are SNHLY and FYNNEI. Notes on this clone: Its antigen is unknown.

This table comes from immunoSEQ multiplex PCR, and its TCRdb copy is limited to in-frame clones, with some not included. This table has fewer than 95,000 clones, 85% to 95% appearing once. Sequences were derived from unstimulated CD4+ T cells sorted from spleen or lymph node cells, sampled before transplant. The source of this sequence is a human donor who was the organ donor for an intestinal transplant. The chain uses TRBV2 and TRBJ1-6; D uncertain. The CDR3 region is CASDPLRDNSPLHF. CDR3 nucleotides: TGTGCCAGCGACCCCTTGAGGGATAATTCACCCCTCCACTTT.